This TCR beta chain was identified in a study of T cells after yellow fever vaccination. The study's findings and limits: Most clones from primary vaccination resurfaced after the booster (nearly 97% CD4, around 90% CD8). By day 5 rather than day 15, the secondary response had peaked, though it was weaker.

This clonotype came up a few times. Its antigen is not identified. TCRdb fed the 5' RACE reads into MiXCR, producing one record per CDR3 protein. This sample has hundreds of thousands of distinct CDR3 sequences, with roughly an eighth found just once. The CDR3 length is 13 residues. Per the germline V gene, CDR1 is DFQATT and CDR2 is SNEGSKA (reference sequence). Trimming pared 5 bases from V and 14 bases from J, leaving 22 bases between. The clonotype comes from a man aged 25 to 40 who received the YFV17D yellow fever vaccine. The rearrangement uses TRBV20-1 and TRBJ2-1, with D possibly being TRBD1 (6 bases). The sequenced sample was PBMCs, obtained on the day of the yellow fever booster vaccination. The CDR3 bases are TGCAGTGCTTCTCCGGGACACCGCGTGAAAAAGTTCTTC. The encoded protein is CSASPGHRVKKFF.